This record concerns one TCR beta chain sequence. Antigen unknown. The sample originates from a study of T cells after yellow fever vaccination. Across the whole study: Any fraction with a low cell number was prepared using SMART-Seq v4 Ultra Low Input. The study's findings and limits: Weaker in magnitude, the secondary response showed a faster peak on day 5 versus 15. Reappearing after the booster were most of the clones from primary vaccination (96% CD4, approximately 88% CD8).

TCRdb ran MiXCR on the 5' RACE reads and lists one entry per CDR3 protein. The repertoire holds 150,000 or so distinct CDR3 sequences, with 6% to 7.5% as singletons. This TCR was sampled from a man aged 18 to 30 who received the YFV17D yellow fever vaccine. The specimen comprised CD4+ T cells sorted from PBMCs, sampled 5 days after the first yellow fever vaccination.

As DNA, the CDR3 is TGTGCCAGCAGCCAAGCCTGGACAGGGGGCAGTGAGCAGTTCTTC. Encoded protein: CASSQAWTGGSEQFF. The chain recombines TRBV3-1 with TRBJ2-1; 11 nucleotides agree with TRBD1. In germline, CDR1 is LGHDT, CDR2 YNNKEL (reference sequence). V shed 1 base and J 9 bases; nucleotides not matched to a gene: 5. CDR3 length equals 15 residues.